The text below deals with one T cell receptor (beta chain). Its antigen remains unknown. The data originate from a study of CD8+ T cells in alopecia areata. Sample treatment: oral pan-JAK inhibitor, 5-10 mg twice daily. RNA was extracted and reverse transcribed into cDNA as the sequencing template. Some clones are missing from TCRdb's copy, which holds only in-frame ones; the method was immunoSEQ multiplex PCR. This table holds some 120,000 clones, approximately 60% found once. This CDR3 spans 13 amino acids. The germline gives CDR1 SQVTM, CDR2 ANQGSEA. Trimming removed 2 bases at V and 0 bases at J, with 7 bases between. Whole-study results and caveats: Uncertainty about whether baseline CD8+ expansion is linked to response remains, with one nonresponder. Lesional scalp, notably in alopecia totalis/universalis, had clonality above that of normal scalp.

The TCR sequence derives from a human donor with alopecia areata. The rearrangement uses TRBV29-1 and TRBJ1-1; D is uncertain. Specimen: CD4+ T cells sorted from blood, collected at week 4, from a patient treated with tofacitinib. The CDR3 spells CSVETGMNTEAFF. In DNA, the CDR3 is TGCAGCGTTGAAACGGGTATGAACACTGAAGCTTTCTTT. The whole variable domain, remainder taken from reference TRBV29-1 and TRBJ1-1, is SAVISQKPSRDICQRGTSLTIQCQVDSQVTMMFWYRQQPGQSLTLIATANQGSEATYESGFVIDKFPISRPNLTFSTLTVSNMSPEDSSIYLCSVETGMNTEAFFGQGTRLTVV.